What follows describes a single TCR beta chain. The antigen is undetermined. Source study methods: Filtering of immunoSEQ junctional sequences could not match full-length read filtering. Measured with immunoSEQ multiplex PCR; TCRdb has only the in-frame clones, and not every one. V and J calls and clone size are copied from that table; D and trimming were computed from the DNA. The sample lists about 480,000 clones, almost 80% seen once, with under 15% in the top ten. This sample is part of a study of shared clonotypes between healthy human individuals. Only Caucasian adults living in Nashville, Tennessee served as donors. Genomic DNA, for the unsorted samples, came from tens of millions of PBMCs. General observations from the study: Sampling used blood alone; tissue repertoires probably differ.

This CDR3 comprises 15 residues. V was clipped by 1 base and J by 8 bases; unmatched bases: 6. The germline V gene has CDR1 SGHTA and CDR2 FQGTGA. The chain uses TRBV7-3 and TRBJ2-1; 9 bases are shared with TRBD2. The sample was PBMCs. This clonotype was sampled from a woman aged 35 to 49 in good health. Some clones in this sample may be carry-over from other donors' samples. CDR3 sequence: CASSLSGRGWDEQFF. Here the CDR3 DNA reads TGTGCCAGCAGCTTAAGCGGGAGGGGTTGGGATGAGCAGTTCTTC. Complete variable domain (other parts from reference TRBV7-3 and TRBJ2-1): GAGVSQTPSNKVTEKGKYVELRCDPISGHTALYWYRQSLGQGPEFLIYFQGTGAADDSGLPNDRFFAVRPEGSVSTLKIQRTERGDSAVYLCASSLSGRGWDEQFFGPGTRLTVL.